This T cell receptor (beta chain) was captured by sequencing in a study of blood T cell repertoires in COVID-19 (TCRdb year 2020). About the study as a whole: Samples from collaborators originated in the United States, Italy and Spain and spanned both the acute and convalescent phases of COVID-19. A freely available public database, intended as a resource for researchers studying the immune response to SARS-CoV-2, is where the repertoires were released. Sample metadata almost always included a de-identified subject ID, COVID-19 status, age in years and sex. Subjects who had been exposed to COVID-19, were actively infected with it, or had recovered from it provided the deeply sampled blood TCRbeta repertoires that made up the dataset. Where available, HLA class I and class II types were obtained from metadata supplied by the sample provider rather than from assay-based typing. The samples were drawn from two sources: the first 160 participants of the ongoing ImmuneRACE study, and 1,254 subjects contributed by 6 global collaborators. The prospective study material was composed of cDNA or gDNA derived from T cells, B-cell-depleted T cells, or PBMCs. The study at large found these results: How much clinical and demographic metadata was included differed by source and by participant, and the metadata was provided uncurated.

The CDR3 has 14 amino acids, counting the end cysteine and phenylalanine. CDR3 DNA only is kept here, 42 bases in frame from base 1. As encoded in the germline V gene (reference sequence), CDR1 is GTSNPN while CDR2 is SVGIG. The germline ends are 14 bases apart after V is trimmed by 4 bases and J by 4 bases. TCRbeta CDR3 regions were amplified from genomic DNA by means of the immunoSEQ Assay, a bias-controlled multiplex PCR. For the original study's pipeline: The number of nucleated cells in each sample was estimated by amplification of reference gene primers within the assay. To quantify the absolute abundance of each unique TCRbeta CDR3 rearrangement, sequence reads were collapsed and filtered. For each sample, productive Simpson clonality was calculated as the square root of Simpson's diversity index across productive rearrangements. In its TCRdb copy, this immuneACCESS table keeps in-frame sequences only and misses some clones. Where compared with another copy, unresolved V genes explain less than half of these, and the others have no known cause. V, J and clone size were drawn from that table, and D and trimming were deduced from the DNA. In all, the sample holds around 65,000 clones, and over 60% of those were seen once. The ten largest clones capture 5% to 7% of the sample.

The collaborating institutions used their own protocols to collect whole blood in K2EDTA tubes. For TCRbeta analysis, collaborators shipped samples as frozen whole blood, isolated PBMCs, or DNA extracted from either of those sample types. Concerning this clone itself: Which antigen it targets is not known. No base quality values were provided; no much bigger clone lies one nucleotide off.

The V gene is TRBV30 and the J gene is TRBJ2-1; a weak D assignment points to TRBD2 (6 bases agree). The TCR sequence derives from a woman in her forties or fifties with active or convalescent COVID-19. The sequenced sample was peripheral blood. The DNA sequence is TGTGCCTGGATCCGGGACTTCTTATACAATGAGCAGTTCTTC. It translates as CAWIRDFLYNEQFF.